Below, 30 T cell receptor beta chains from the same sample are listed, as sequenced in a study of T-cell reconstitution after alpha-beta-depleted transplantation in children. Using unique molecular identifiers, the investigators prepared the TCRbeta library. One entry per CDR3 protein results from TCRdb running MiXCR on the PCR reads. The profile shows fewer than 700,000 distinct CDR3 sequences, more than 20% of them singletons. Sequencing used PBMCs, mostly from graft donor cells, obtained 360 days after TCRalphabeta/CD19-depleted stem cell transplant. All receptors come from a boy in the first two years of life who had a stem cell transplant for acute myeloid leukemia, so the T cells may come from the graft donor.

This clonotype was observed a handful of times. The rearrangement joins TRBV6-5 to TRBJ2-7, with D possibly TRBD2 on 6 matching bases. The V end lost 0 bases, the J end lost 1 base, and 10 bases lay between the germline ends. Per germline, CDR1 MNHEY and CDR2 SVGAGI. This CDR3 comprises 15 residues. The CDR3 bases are TGTGCCAGCAGTTACTCTGGGACTCCGTCCTACGAGCAGTACTTC. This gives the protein CASSYSGTPSYEQYF.

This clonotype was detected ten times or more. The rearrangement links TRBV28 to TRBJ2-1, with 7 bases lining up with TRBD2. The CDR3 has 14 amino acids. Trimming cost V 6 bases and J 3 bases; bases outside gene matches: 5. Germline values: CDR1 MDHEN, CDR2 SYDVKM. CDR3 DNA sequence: TGTGCCAGCAGAAGGCTAGCGGTCTACAATGAGCAGTTCTTC. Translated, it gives CASRRLAVYNEQFF.

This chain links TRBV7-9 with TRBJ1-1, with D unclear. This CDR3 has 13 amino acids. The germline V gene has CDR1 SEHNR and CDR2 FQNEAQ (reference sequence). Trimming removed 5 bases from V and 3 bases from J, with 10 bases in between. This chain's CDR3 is CASSPSGDTEAFF. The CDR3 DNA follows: TGTGCCAGCAGCCCCTCAGGAGACACTGAAGCTTTCTTT.

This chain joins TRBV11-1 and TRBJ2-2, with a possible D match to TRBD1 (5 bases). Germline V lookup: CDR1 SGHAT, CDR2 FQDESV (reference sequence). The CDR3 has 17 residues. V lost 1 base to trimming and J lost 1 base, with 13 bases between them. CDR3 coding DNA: TGTGCCAGCAGCTTAGACCGGACACCATTGAACACCGGGGAGCTGTTTTTT. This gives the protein CASSLDRTPLNTGELFF.

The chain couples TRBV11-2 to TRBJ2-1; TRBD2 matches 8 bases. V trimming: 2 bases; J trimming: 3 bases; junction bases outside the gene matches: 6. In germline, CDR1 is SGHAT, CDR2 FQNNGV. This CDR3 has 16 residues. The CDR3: CASSLMGLESYNEQFF. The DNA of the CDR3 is TGTGCCAGCAGCTTAATGGGACTAGAGAGCTACAATGAGCAGTTCTTC.

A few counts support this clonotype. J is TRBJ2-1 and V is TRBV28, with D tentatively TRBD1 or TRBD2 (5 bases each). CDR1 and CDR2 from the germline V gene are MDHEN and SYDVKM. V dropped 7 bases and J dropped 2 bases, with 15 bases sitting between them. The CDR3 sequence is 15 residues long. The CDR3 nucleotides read TGTGCCAGCACTCCAGCAAGAGGGGCCTACAATGAGCAGTTCTTC. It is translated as CASTPARGAYNEQFF.

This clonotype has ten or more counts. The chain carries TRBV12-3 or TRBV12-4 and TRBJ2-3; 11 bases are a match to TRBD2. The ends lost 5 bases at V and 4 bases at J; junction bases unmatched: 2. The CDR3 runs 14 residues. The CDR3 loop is CASSRLAGSDTQYF. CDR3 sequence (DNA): TGTGCCAGCAGTCGACTAGCGGGGTCAGATACGCAGTATTTT.

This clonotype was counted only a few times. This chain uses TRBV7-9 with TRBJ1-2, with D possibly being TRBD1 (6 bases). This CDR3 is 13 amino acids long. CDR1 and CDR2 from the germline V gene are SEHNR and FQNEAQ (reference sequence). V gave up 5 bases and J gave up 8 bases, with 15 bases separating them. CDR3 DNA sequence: TGTGCCAGCAGCCGCACAGGGCCCCGGGGCTACACCTTC. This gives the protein CASSRTGPRGYTF.

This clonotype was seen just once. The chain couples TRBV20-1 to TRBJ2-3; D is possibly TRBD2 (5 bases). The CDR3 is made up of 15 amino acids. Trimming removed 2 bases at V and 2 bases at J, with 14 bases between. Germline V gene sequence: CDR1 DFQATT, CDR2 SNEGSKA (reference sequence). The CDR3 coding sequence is TGCAGTGCTAGATCCCCGACGGAGGACACAGATACGCAGTATTTT. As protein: CSARSPTEDTDTQYF.

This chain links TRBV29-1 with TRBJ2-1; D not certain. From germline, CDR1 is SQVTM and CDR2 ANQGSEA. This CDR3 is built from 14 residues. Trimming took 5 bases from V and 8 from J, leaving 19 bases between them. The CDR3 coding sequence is TGCAGCGTTAAGGCAACGATCCTCGCACATGAGCAGTTCTTC. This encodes CSVKATILAHEQFF.

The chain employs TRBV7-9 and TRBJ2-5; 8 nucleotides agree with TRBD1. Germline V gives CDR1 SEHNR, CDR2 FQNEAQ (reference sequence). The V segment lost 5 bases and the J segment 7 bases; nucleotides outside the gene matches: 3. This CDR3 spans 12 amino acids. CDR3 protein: CASSPDRGTQYF. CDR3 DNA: TGTGCCAGCAGCCCTGACAGGGGGACCCAGTACTTC.

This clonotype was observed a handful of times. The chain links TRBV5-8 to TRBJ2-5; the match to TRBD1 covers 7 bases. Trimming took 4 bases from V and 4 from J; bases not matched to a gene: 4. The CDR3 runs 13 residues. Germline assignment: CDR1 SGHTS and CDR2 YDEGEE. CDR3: CASSGRGPETQYF. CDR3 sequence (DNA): TGTGCCAGCAGCGGAAGGGGGCCAGAGACCCAGTACTTC.

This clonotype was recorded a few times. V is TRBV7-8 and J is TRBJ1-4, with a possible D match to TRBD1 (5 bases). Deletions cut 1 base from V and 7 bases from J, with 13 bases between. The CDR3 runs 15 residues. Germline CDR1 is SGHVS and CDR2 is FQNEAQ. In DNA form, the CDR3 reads TGTGCCAGCAGCTTAGGGCCCTCCAGGGCTGAAAAACTGTTTTTT. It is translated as CASSLGPSRAEKLFF.

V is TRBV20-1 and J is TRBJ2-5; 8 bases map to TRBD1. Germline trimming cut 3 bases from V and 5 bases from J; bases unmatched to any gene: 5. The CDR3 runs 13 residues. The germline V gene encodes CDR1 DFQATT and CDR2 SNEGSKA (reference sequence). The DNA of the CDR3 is TGCAGTGCTAGGAGGACAGGGCGGGAGACCCAGTACTTC. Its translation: CSARRTGRETQYF.

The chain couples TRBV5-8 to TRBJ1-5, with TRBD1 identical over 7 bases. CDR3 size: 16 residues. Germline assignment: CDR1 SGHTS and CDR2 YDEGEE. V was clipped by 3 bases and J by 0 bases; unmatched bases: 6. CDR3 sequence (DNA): TGTGCCAGCAGCTATGCGACAGGGAATAGCAATCAGCCCCAGCATTTT. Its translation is CASSYATGNSNQPQHF.

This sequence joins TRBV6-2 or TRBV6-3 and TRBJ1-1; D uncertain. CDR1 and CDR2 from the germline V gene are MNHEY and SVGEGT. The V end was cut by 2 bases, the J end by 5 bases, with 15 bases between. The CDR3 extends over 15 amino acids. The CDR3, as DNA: TGTGCCAGCAGTTACGCATTGTATGGGAGGACTGAAGCTTTCTTT. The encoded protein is CASSYALYGRTEAFF.

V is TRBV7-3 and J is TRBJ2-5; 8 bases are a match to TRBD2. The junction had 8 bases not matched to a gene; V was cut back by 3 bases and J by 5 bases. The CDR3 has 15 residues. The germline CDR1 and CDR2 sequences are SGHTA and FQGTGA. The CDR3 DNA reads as TGTGCCAGCAGCTTGACGACTAGCGTGGGGGAGACCCAGTACTTC. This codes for CASSLTTSVGETQYF.

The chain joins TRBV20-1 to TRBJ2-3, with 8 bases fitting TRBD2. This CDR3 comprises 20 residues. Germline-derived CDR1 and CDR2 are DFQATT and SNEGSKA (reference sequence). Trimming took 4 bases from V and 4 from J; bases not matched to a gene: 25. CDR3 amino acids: CSATWRVPAIAGPGPDTQYF. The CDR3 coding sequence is TGCAGTGCTACCTGGAGGGTCCCTGCAATAGCGGGGCCTGGCCCAGATACGCAGTATTTT.

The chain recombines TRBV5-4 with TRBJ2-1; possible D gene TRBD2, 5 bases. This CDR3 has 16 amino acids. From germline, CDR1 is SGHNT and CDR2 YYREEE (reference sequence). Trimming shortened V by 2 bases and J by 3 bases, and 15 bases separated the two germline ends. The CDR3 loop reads CASSFSPLLGYNEQFF. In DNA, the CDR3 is TGTGCCAGCAGCTTTAGTCCCCTACTAGGCTACAATGAGCAGTTCTTC. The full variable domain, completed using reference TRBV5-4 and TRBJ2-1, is ETGVTQSPTHLIKTRGQQVTLRCSSQSGHNTVSWYQQALGQGPQFIFQYYREEENGRGNFPPRFSGLQFPNYSSELNVNALELDDSALYLCASSFSPLLGYNEQFFGPGTRLTVL.

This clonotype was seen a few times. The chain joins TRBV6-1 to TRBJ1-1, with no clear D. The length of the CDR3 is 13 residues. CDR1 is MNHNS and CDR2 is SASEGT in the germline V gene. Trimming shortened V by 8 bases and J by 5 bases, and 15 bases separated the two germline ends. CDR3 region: CASGSHRGTEAFF. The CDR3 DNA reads TGTGCCAGCGGGTCCCACCGAGGGACTGAAGCTTTCTTT.

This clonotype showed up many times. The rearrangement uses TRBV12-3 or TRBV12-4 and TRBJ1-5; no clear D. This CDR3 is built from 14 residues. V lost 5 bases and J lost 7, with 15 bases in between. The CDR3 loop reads CASSPTGKVQPQHF. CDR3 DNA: TGTGCCAGCAGTCCGACGGGGAAAGTACAGCCCCAGCATTTT.

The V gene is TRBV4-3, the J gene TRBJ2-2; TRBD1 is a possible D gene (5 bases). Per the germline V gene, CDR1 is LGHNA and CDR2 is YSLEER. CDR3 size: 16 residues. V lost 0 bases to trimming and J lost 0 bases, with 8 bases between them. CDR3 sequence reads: CASSQDRQTNTGELFF. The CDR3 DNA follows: TGCGCCAGCAGCCAAGATAGACAGACGAACACCGGGGAGCTGTTTTTT.

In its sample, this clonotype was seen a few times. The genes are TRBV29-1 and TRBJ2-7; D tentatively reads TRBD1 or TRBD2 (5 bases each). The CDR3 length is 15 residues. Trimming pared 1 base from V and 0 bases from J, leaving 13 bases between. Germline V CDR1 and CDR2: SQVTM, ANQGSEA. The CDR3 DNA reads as TGCAGCGTTGAAGGGACCGAGGGACCCTCCTACGAGCAGTACTTC. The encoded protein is CSVEGTEGPSYEQYF.

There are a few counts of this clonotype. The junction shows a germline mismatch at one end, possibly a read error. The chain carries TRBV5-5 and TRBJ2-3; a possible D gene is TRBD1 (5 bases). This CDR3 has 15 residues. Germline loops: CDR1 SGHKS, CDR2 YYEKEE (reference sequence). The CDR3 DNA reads TGTGCCAGCAGCTTGGGGCAGGGCCAGTCTCGCTCCTTTCTTTTT. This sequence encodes CASSLGQGQSRSFLF.

CDR3 bases: TGTGCCAGCAGTTCCGGGACAGGGGATTCCAATGAGCAGTTCTTC. Amino acids: CASSSGTGDSNEQFF. The chain links TRBV11-1 to TRBJ2-1, with 10 positions matching TRBD1. V dropped 6 bases and J dropped 6; count of bases not matched to a gene: 8. There are 15 residues in the CDR3. Germline values: CDR1 SGHAT, CDR2 FQDESV (reference sequence). The full variable domain, rest sourced from reference TRBV11-1 and TRBJ2-1, is EAEVAQSPRYKITEKSQAVAFWCDPISGHATLYWYRQILGQGPELLVQFQDESVVDDSQLPKDRFSAERLKGVDSTLKIQPAELGDSAMYLCASSSGTGDSNEQFFGPGTRLTVL.

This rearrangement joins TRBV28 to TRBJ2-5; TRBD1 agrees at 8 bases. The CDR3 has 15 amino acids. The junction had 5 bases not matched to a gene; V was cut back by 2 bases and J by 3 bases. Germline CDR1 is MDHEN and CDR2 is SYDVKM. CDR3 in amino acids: CASSLIGTGKETQYF. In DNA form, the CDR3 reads TGTGCCAGCAGTTTAATCGGGACAGGAAAAGAGACCCAGTACTTC. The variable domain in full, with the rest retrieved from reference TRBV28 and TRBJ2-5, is DVKVTQSSRYLVKRTGEKVFLECVQDMDHENMFWYRQDPGLGLRLIYFSYDVKMKEKGDIPEGYSVSREKKERFSLILESASTNQTSMYLCASSLIGTGKETQYFGPGTRLLVL.

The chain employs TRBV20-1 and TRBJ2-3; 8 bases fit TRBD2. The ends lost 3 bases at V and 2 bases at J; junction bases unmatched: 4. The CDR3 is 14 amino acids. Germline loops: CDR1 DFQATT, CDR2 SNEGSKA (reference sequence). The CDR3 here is CSARRRGVTDTQYF. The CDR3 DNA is TGCAGTGCTAGGCGGCGGGGGGTCACAGATACGCAGTATTTT.

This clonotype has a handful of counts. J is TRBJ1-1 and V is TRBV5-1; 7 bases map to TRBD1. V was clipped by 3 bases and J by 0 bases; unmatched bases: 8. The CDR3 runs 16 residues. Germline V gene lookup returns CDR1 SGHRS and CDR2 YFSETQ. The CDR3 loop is CASSWEGQSLNTEAFF. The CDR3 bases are TGCGCCAGCAGCTGGGAGGGACAGTCTCTGAACACTGAAGCTTTCTTT.

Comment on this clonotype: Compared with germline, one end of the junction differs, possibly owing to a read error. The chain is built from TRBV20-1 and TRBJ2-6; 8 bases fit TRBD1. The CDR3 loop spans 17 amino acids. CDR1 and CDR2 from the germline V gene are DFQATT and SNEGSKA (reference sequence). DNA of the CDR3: TGCAGTGCTAGCCTGGACAGGGCGTTCTCTGGGCCCAACGTCCTGACTTTC. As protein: CSASLDRAFSGPNVLTF.

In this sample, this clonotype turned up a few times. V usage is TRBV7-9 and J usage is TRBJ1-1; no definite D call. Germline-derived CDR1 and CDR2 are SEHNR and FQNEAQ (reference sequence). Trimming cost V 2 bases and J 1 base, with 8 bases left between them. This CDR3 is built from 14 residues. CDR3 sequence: CASSLRPQNTEAFF. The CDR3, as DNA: TGTGCCAGCAGCTTACGGCCCCAGAACACTGAAGCTTTCTTT.